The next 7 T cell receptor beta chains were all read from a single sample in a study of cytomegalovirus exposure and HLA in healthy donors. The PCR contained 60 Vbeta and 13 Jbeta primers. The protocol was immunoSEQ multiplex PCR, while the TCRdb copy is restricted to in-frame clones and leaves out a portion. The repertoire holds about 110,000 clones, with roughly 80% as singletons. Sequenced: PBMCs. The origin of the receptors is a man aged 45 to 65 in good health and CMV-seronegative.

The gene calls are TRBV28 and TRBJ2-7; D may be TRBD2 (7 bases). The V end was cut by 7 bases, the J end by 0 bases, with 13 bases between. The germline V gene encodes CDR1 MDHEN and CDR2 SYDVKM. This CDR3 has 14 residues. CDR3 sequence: CASKGGTSSYEQYF. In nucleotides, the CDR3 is TGTGCCAGCAAGGGGGGGACATCCTCCTACGAGCAGTACTTC. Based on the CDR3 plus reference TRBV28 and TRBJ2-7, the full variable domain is DVKVTQSSRYLVKRTGEKVFLECVQDMDHENMFWYRQDPGLGLRLIYFSYDVKMKEKGDIPEGYSVSREKKERFSLILESASTNQTSMYLCASKGGTSSYEQYFGPGTRLTVT.

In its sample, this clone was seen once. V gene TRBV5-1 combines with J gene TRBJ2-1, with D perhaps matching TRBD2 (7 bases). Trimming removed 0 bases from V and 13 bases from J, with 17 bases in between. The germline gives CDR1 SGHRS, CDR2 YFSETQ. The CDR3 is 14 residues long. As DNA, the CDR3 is TGCGCCAGCAGCTTGGAATGGGGCGGGGGCGGCCAGTTCTTC. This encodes CASSLEWGGGGQFF.

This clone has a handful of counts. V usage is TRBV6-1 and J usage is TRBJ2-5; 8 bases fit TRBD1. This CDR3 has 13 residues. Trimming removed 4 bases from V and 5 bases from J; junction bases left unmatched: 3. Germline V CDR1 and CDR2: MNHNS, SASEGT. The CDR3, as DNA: TGTGCCAGCAGTGTGGACAGGGAGGAGACCCAGTACTTC. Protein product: CASSVDREETQYF.

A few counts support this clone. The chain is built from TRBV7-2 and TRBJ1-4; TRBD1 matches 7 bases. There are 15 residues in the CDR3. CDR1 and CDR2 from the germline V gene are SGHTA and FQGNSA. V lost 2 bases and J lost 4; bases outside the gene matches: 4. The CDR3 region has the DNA TGTGCCAGCAGCTTAAAGACAGGGAGTAATGAAAAACTGTTTTTT. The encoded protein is CASSLKTGSNEKLFF.

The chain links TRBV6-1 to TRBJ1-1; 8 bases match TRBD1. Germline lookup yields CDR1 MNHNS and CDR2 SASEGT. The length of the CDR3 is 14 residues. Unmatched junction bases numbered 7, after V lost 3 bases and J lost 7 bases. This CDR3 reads CASSEFRGRGEAFF. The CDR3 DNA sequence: TGTGCCAGCAGTGAGTTCAGGGGGCGGGGTGAAGCTTTCTTT.

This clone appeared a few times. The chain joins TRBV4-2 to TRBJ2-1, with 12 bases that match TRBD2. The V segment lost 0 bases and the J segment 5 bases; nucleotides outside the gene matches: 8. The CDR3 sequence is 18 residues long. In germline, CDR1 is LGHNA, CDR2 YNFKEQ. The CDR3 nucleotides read TGTGCCAGCAGCCAAGAGAGGCTAGCGGGAGGGCCCAACAATGAGCAGTTCTTC. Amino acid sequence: CASSQERLAGGPNNEQFF.

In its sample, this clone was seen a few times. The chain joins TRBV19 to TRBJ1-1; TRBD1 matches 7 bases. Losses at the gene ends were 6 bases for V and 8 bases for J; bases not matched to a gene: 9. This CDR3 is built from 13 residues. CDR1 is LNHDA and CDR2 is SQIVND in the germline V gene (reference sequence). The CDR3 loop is CASSYDRENEAFF. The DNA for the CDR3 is TGTGCCAGTAGCTACGACAGGGAGAACGAAGCTTTCTTT.